These 16 T cell receptor beta chains came from one sample sequenced in a study of early T cells in non-severe SARS-CoV-2 infection. TCRdb used MiXCR to reprocess the 5' RACE reads, holding one entry per CDR3 protein. The sample holds about 92,000 distinct CDR3 sequences, over 13% seen once. Input material: whole blood. These receptors all come from an adult who was a healthcare worker with PCR-confirmed SARS-CoV-2 infection or an uninfected control (not recorded which).

This clonotype has ten or more counts. V usage is TRBV4-1 and J usage is TRBJ2-7; D uncertain. The length of the CDR3 is 15 residues. Germline-derived CDR1 and CDR2 are MGHRA and YSYEKL. The V gene lost 5 bases and the J gene lost 0 bases, with 14 bases spanning the gap. CDR3 residues: CASSSTMDLSYEQYF. The CDR3, as DNA: TGCGCCAGCAGCTCTACGATGGACCTCTCCTACGAGCAGTACTTC.

This clonotype was observed many times. J is TRBJ2-1 and V is TRBV9; D unclear. This CDR3 is built from 13 residues. V was shortened by 0 bases and J by 7 bases, with 8 bases between the two germline ends. Germline CDR1 and CDR2: SGDLS and YYNGEE. CDR3 in DNA: TGTGCCAGCAGCGTAGGAGTAGGGAATGAGCAGTTCTTC. It is translated as CASSVGVGNEQFF.

This clonotype turned up a few times. The chain is built from TRBV20-1 and TRBJ2-7, with 7 positions matching TRBD1. CDR3 length equals 14 residues. V was clipped by 6 bases and J by 5 bases; unmatched bases: 13. CDR1 DFQATT and CDR2 SNEGSKA come from the germline V gene (reference sequence). The CDR3 sequence: CSAGNRGFGNEQYF. The CDR3 DNA is TGCAGTGCCGGAAACAGGGGTTTCGGGAACGAGCAGTACTTC.

The V call is TRBV4-2, the J call TRBJ2-7; TRBD2 matches 12 bases. The germline gives CDR1 LGHNA, CDR2 YNFKEQ. The CDR3 sequence is 15 residues long. V shed 1 base and J 3 bases; nucleotides not matched to a gene: 1. The CDR3 DNA is TGTGCCAGCAGCCAAGGACTAGCGGGAGACTACGAGCAGTACTTC. Its protein product is CASSQGLAGDYEQYF.

This clonotype occurred a few times. The V gene is TRBV30, the J gene TRBJ1-5; D call uncertain. This CDR3 has 13 residues. Germline V lookup: CDR1 GTSNPN, CDR2 SVGIG (reference sequence). Between the trimmed V and J ends, which lost 4 bases and 4 bases, there was a span of 11 bases. The CDR3 loop reads CAWTGGDNQPQHF. Here the CDR3 DNA reads TGTGCCTGGACAGGTGGGGATAATCAGCCCCAGCATTTT.

This clonotype was picked up a small number of times. The chain recombines TRBV12-3 or TRBV12-4 with TRBJ1-2; D unclear. Trimming removed 5 bases at V and 3 bases at J, with 7 bases between. CDR3 size: 12 residues. The CDR3 loop is CASSPTDYGYTF. In DNA, the CDR3 is TGTGCCAGCAGTCCGACTGACTATGGCTACACCTTC.

V and J are TRBV27 and TRBJ2-7; possibly TRBD1 for D (6 bases). V dropped 4 bases and J dropped 0 bases, with 10 bases sitting between them. This CDR3 has 14 amino acids. Per germline, CDR1 MNHEY and CDR2 SMNVEV (reference sequence). The CDR3 DNA is TGTGCCAGCAGTTACAGGGCTAGCTCCTACGAGCAGTACTTC. Translating it yields CASSYRASSYEQYF.

The CDR3 spells CASSLGWEGYNEQFF. The CDR3 coding sequence is TGTGCCAGCAGCTTAGGGTGGGAGGGCTACAATGAGCAGTTCTTC. The V gene is TRBV7-6, the J gene TRBJ2-1, with 7 bases aligning to TRBD2. CDR3 length: 15 residues. Per germline, CDR1 SGHVS and CDR2 FNYEAQ. J was trimmed by 3 bases and V by 1 base; bases with no gene match: 3.

This chain connects TRBV12-3 or TRBV12-4 to TRBJ1-1, with D possibly TRBD1 on 6 matching bases. The ends were cut back, 6 bases at V and 1 base at J, with 12 bases in the middle. This CDR3 has 14 residues. The CDR3 region is CASSPRGANTEAFF. The CDR3 DNA sequence: TGTGCCAGCAGCCCTAGGGGGGCGAACACTGAAGCTTTCTTT.

The chain is built from TRBV7-6 and TRBJ2-7; 7 nucleotides line up with TRBD1. The germline V gene encodes CDR1 SGHVS and CDR2 FNYEAQ. J gave up 2 bases and V 1 base, and 11 bases lay outside the gene matches. This CDR3 is 17 amino acids long. This chain's CDR3 is CASSLGASGGHAYEQYF. In DNA, the CDR3 is TGTGCCAGCAGCTTAGGGGCTTCAGGGGGTCACGCCTACGAGCAGTACTTC.

Only a few counts were recorded for this clonotype. This chain uses TRBV20-1 with TRBJ1-6, with TRBD1 as a possible D gene (5 bases). CDR1 and CDR2 from the germline V gene are DFQATT and SNEGSKA (reference sequence). There are 18 residues in the CDR3. Between the trimmed V and J ends, which lost 1 base and 2 bases, there was a span of 18 bases. CDR3 sequence (DNA): TGCAGTGCTAGAGCCCAGGGTCCAGCGGACCCCTATAATTCACCCCTCCACTTT. Its protein is CSARAQGPADPYNSPLHF.

As regards this clonotype: Given a much more abundant clone one base away, this may be a read error. The CDR3 does not close with the conserved phenylalanine or tryptophan, likely indicating a read error. The chain employs TRBV6-6 and TRBJ2-1; 8 bases fit TRBD1. This CDR3 contains 12 residues. V lost 4 bases and J lost 12; bases outside the gene matches: 5. The germline CDR1 and CDR2 sequences are MNHNY and SVGAGI (reference sequence). The CDR3 loop reads CASSLDRVGQFI. CDR3 nucleotides: TGTGCCAGCAGTTTGGACAGGGTTGGGCAGTTCATC.

This clonotype was detected only a few times. V gene TRBV5-1 combines with J gene TRBJ1-1, with TRBD1 identical over 8 bases. CDR1 and CDR2 (germline): SGHRS, YFSETQ. This CDR3 region has 16 residues. V was pared by 1 base and J by 3 bases, with 8 bases of the junction left unmatched. The CDR3 spells CASSLTPGQAYTEAFF. The CDR3 DNA sequence: TGCGCCAGCAGCTTGACGCCGGGACAGGCTTACACTGAAGCTTTCTTT.

This clonotype was detected only a few times. The chain employs TRBV20-1 and TRBJ2-3; the match to TRBD2 covers 12 bases. Looked up from germline, CDR1 is DFQATT and CDR2 is SNEGSKA (reference sequence). V shed 5 bases and J 6 bases; nucleotides not matched to a gene: 6. The CDR3 has 14 amino acids. The DNA for the CDR3 is TGCAGTGCTGGACTAGCGGGAATTAGGGATACGCAGTATTTT. Translation gives CSAGLAGIRDTQYF.

The sample holds many counts of this clonotype. The rearrangement uses TRBV27 and TRBJ2-7; 12 bases line up with TRBD2. Trimming took 6 bases from V and 1 from J; bases not matched to a gene: 1. This CDR3 contains 14 residues. Germline values: CDR1 MNHEY, CDR2 SMNVEV (reference sequence). Written as DNA, the CDR3 is TGTGCCAGCAGACTAGCGGGAGGTTCCTACGAGCAGTACTTC. This codes for CASRLAGGSYEQYF.

The chain is built from TRBV29-1 and TRBJ2-7; 10 bases are shared with TRBD2. The J segment lost 5 bases and the V segment lost 7 bases, leaving 8 bases of the junction unmatched. The CDR3 consists of 13 residues. CDR1 SQVTM and CDR2 ANQGSEA come from the germline V gene. This CDR3 reads CSAGTSVVHEQYF. The CDR3 DNA sequence: TGCAGCGCTGGGACTAGCGTAGTCCACGAGCAGTACTTC.